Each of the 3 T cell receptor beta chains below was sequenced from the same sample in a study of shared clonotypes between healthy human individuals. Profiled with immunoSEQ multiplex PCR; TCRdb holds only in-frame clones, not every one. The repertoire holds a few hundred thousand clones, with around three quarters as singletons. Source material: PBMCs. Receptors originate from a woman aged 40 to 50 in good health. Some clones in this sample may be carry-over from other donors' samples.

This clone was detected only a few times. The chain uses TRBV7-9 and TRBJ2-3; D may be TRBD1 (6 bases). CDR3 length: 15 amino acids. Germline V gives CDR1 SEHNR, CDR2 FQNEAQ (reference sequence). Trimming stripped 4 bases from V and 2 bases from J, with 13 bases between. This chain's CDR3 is CASSSTDRFTDTQYF. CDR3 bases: TGTGCCAGCAGCTCAACTGACAGGTTCACAGATACGCAGTATTTT.

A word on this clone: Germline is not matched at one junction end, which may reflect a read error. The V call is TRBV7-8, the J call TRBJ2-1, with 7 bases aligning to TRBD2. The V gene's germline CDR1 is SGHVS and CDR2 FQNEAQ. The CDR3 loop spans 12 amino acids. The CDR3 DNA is TGTGCCAGCAGCTTAAGTGGGAGGGCCATGGTCTTC. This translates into CASSLSGRAMVF.

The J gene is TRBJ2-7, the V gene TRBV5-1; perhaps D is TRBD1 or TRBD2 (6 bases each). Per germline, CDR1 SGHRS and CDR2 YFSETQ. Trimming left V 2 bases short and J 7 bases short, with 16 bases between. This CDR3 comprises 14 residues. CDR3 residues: CASSLQVVGGEQYF. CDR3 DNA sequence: TGCGCCAGCAGCTTACAGGTTGTAGGGGGGGAGCAGTACTTC.